This T cell receptor beta chain appears in the sequencing data of a study of regulatory T cells in long-lasting Graves disease. As for time point: newly diagnosed GD, antithyroid drugs for less than 3 months. Scientists built the TCR library using RNA that was extracted from PBMCs. An endocrinology unit in Xi'an, China, supplied the patients. The length of the CDR3 is 17 residues. Trimming took off 5 bases at V and 5 bases at J, with 24 bases between the two ends. CDR1 is LGHNA, CDR2 YNFKEQ, per germline. This clonotype was seen a few times. Library construction for TCR beta used iRepertoire HTBI primers and Arm-PCR of CDR3 regions. Authors' data handling: Overall, samples carried more than 55 TRBV and more than 13 TRBJ segments. TCRdb re-called the multiplex PCR reads through MiXCR, storing one row per CDR3 protein. Clone size and V and J calls follow TCRdb, not the original study. The data hold roughly 530,000 distinct CDR3 sequences, with approximately 16% observed a single time.

The sample was also linked to a second study, of T cells in Graves' hyperthyroidism and ophthalmopathy. That study reports: Using the HTBI primer set, a first-round RT-PCR was run on the TCR CDR3.

The material was peripheral blood mononuclear cells (PBMCs), obtained at new diagnosis, from a patient treated with antithyroid drugs. This clonotype was obtained from a woman between 40 and 65 years old with Graves disease. The genes are TRBV4-2 and TRBJ1-2; tentative D call: TRBD1 (6 bases). CDR3 nucleotides: TGTGCCAGCAGCATCCGGGACACCCTCCTCCCCACGTATGGCTACACCTTC. Amino acids: CASSIRDTLLPTYGYTF.